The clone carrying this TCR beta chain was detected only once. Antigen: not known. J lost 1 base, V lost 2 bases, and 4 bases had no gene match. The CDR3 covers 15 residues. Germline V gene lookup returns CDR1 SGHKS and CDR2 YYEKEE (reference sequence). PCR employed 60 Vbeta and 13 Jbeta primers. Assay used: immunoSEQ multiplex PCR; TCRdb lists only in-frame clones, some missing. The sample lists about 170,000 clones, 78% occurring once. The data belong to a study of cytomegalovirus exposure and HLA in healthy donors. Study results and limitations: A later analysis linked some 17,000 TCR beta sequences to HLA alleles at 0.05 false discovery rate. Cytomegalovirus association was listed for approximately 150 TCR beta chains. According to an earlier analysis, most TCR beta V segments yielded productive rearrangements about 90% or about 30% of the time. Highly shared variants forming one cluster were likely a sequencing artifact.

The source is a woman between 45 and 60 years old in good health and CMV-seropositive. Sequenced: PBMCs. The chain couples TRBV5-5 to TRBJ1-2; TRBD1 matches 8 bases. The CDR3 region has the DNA TGTGCCAGCAGCTTTTCAGGGGGCAATAACTATGGCTACACCTTC. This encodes CASSFSGGNNYGYTF.